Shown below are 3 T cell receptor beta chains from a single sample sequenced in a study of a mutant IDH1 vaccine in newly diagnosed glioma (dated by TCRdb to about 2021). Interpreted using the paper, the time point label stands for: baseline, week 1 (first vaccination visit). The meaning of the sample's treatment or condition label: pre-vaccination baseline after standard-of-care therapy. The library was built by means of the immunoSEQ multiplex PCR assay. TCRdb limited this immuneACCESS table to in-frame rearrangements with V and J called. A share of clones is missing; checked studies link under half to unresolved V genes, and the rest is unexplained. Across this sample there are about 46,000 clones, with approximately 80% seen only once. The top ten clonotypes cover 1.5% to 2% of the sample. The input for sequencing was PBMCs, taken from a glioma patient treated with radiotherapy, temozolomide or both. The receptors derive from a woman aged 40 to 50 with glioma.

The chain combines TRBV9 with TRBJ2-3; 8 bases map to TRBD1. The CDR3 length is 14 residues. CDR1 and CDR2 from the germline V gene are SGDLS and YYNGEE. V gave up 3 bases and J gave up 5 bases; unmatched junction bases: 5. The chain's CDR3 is CASSDPQGGDTQYF. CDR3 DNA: TGTGCCAGCAGCGACCCACAGGGGGGAGATACGCAGTATTTT.

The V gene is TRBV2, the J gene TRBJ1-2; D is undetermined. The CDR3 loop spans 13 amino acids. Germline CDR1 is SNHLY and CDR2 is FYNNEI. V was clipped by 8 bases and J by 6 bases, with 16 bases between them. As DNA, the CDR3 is TGTGCCAGCTCGACCTATGGGGATGATGGCTACACCTTC. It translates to CASSTYGDDGYTF.

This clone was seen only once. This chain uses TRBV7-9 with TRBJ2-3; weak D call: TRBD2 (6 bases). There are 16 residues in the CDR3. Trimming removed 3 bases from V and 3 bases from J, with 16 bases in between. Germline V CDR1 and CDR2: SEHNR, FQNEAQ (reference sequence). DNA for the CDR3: TGTGCCAGCAGCTTTCGGAGGGCGCGCGCGACAGATACGCAGTATTTT. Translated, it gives CASSFRRARATDTQYF.